This T cell receptor beta chain was captured by sequencing in a study of siplizumab effects on memory and regulatory T cells. The assay was immunoSEQ multiplex PCR, and TCRdb's table has in-frame clones only and misses some. The sample consists of some 100,000 clones, 92% of them appearing once. Per germline, CDR1 MNHNY and CDR2 SVGAGI (reference sequence). The J segment lost 7 bases and the V segment lost 5 bases, leaving 14 bases of the junction unmatched. The CDR3 runs 16 residues. The rearrangement joins TRBV6-6 to TRBJ2-1, with 7 bases that match TRBD2. The sequencing sample was made of Tregs sorted from blood. This sequence was found in a human donor in good health. CDR3: CASSPWRLADGNEQFF. CDR3 sequence (DNA): TGTGCCAGCAGTCCATGGAGGCTAGCGGATGGAAATGAGCAGTTCTTC.